This section outlines one T cell receptor (beta chain) sequence together with its context. As yet, its antigen is unknown. Investigators prepared the TCR beta libraries by applying iRepertoire HTBI primers and Arm-PCR of CDR3 regions. TCRdb re-called the multiplex PCR reads through MiXCR, storing one row per CDR3 protein. The sample carries under 500,000 distinct CDR3 sequences, about 20% recorded once. Time point noted: persistent/refractory GD, antithyroid drugs over 5 years with positive TRAb. PBMC RNA was the source of the TCR library. CDR1 DFQATT and CDR2 SNEGSKA come from the germline V gene (reference sequence). This CDR3 has 12 residues. V was shortened by 3 bases and J by 7 bases, with 12 bases between the two germline ends. The entry originates in a study of regulatory T cells in long-lasting Graves disease. Overall study results and limits: Persistent disease was associated with favored TRBV28 usage and with favored use of TRBJ1-2 and TRBJ2-5.

The receptor was derived from a female donor with Graves disease. Sequenced here: peripheral blood mononuclear cells (PBMCs), sampled when the disease was refractory, from a patient treated with antithyroid drugs. The chain recombines TRBV20-1 with TRBJ1-1; maybe TRBD1 (5 bases). The CDR3 loop reads CSARGTVLEAFF. In nucleotides, the CDR3 is TGCAGTGCTAGGGGGACGGTCCTTGAAGCTTTCTTT.